Shown below are 27 T cell receptor beta chains from a single sample sequenced in a study of CXCR3-negative and CXCR3-positive naive CD8 T cells (dated by TCRdb to the late 2010s). No antigen has been identified for these receptors. This sample was sequenced with a NextSeq 550. The Human TCR Profiling Kit (MiLaboratory) was used to make UMI-labeled 5' RACE TRB cDNA libraries. TCRdb reprocessed the reads and lists each CDR3 protein sequence as a single entry, with no DNA. The table for this sample shows some 120,000 distinct CDR3 sequences. 0.59% of the sample comes from the top ten. The paper's findings and limits, for the study overall: Compared with CXCR3-negative naive cells, CXCR3-positive naive cells had TRB CDR3s with higher hydrophobicity (lower Kidera factor 4), lower energy, and higher strength and volume indices.

Input material: naive CXCR3+ CD8+ T cells from blood. The cell subset or site label of this sample denotes: CD45RO-CCR7+CD27+CD95- naive CD8+ T cells expressing CXCR3 (TNR3+). These receptor sequences come from a human donor in good health. Some clones in this sample may be carry-over from other donors' samples.

V and J are TRBV5-4 and TRBJ2-5; TCRdb's D call of TRBD2 is untestable without DNA. The germline CDR1 and CDR2 sequences are SGHNT and YYREEE (reference sequence). The CDR3 sequence is 16 residues long. The CDR3 sequence: CASSRLAGALQETQYF.

The gene calls are TRBV29-1 and TRBJ1-3; lacking DNA, the TRBD1 call made by TCRdb goes unchecked. Germline V gene lookup returns CDR1 SQVTM and CDR2 ANQGSEA. This CDR3 has 15 residues. The CDR3 loop reads CSVIDRDDSGNTIYF.

The chain combines TRBV4-1 with TRBJ1-2; TCRdb proposes TRBD1, but this gene call is untestable without DNA. Germline assignment: CDR1 MGHRA and CDR2 YSYEKL. The CDR3 has 15 amino acids. The CDR3 here is CASSQVGTVAYGYTF.

The genes are TRBV15 and TRBJ2-7. Germline V lookup: CDR1 LNHNV, CDR2 YYDKDF (reference sequence). The CDR3 loop spans 15 amino acids. The chain's CDR3 is CATSRQRTSSYEQYF.

This chain joins TRBV7-9 and TRBJ2-5; TCRdb picks TRBD2, but there is no DNA to check that call. The germline gives CDR1 SEHNR, CDR2 FQNEAQ (reference sequence). The CDR3 consists of 16 residues. CDR3 residues: CASSPSREQLQETQYF.

This sequence joins TRBV2 and TRBJ2-1; TCRdb designates TRBD1, a call that cannot be tested without DNA. Germline V gene lookup returns CDR1 SNHLY and CDR2 FYNNEI. The CDR3 length is 11 residues. CDR3 sequence: CARIQGNEQFF.

This rearrangement joins TRBV28 to TRBJ2-7; TCRdb picks TRBD1, but there is no DNA to check that call. CDR1 MDHEN and CDR2 SYDVKM come from the germline V gene. This CDR3 region has 14 residues. The CDR3 region is CASSAGQGSSEQYF.

This chain links TRBV7-2 with TRBJ2-2; TCRdb names TRBD2, which stays unverified in the absence of DNA. CDR1 and CDR2 from the germline V gene are SGHTA and FQGNSA. The CDR3 spans 16 residues. CDR3: CASSLVAGGSPGELFF.

This sequence joins TRBV2 and TRBJ2-2. CDR3 size: 11 residues. Germline lookup yields CDR1 SNHLY and CDR2 FYNNEI. CDR3 loop: CASINTGELFF.

The chain combines TRBV30 with TRBJ1-2. The CDR3 is made up of 11 amino acids. Germline CDR1 and CDR2: GTSNPN and SVGIG (reference sequence). The CDR3 reads CAWGYPGGYTF.

This chain links TRBV27 with TRBJ1-2; TCRdb indicates TRBD1, and absent DNA this call remains unverified. The CDR3 length is 15 residues. Germline V gene data show CDR1 as MNHEY and CDR2 as SMNVEV (reference sequence). Here the CDR3 reads CASSPGPGGVYGYTF.

The chain couples TRBV29-1 to TRBJ2-1; TCRdb outputs TRBD1, but without DNA this stays unchecked. Germline lookup yields CDR1 SQVTM and CDR2 ANQGSEA. CDR3 size: 15 residues. The CDR3: CSVEREVGTSYEQFF.

The chain couples TRBV30 to TRBJ1-2; the TCRdb D gene call, TRBD1, has no DNA to confirm it. Germline V lookup: CDR1 GTSNPN, CDR2 SVGIG (reference sequence). This CDR3 contains 11 residues. The CDR3 loop is CAWGQGDGYTF. The whole variable domain, filled in from reference TRBV30 and TRBJ1-2, reads SQTIHQWPATLVQPVGSPLSLECTVEGTSNPNLYWYRQAAGRGLQLLFYSVGIGQISSEVPQNLSASRPQDRQFILSSKKLLLSDSGFYLCAWGQGDGYTFGSGTRLTVV.

The gene calls are TRBV19 and TRBJ2-5; as DNA is missing, the TRBD1 call by TCRdb cannot be tested. This CDR3 region has 15 residues. Per the germline V gene, CDR1 is LNHDA and CDR2 is SQIVND (reference sequence). CDR3 region: CASSMVSGAPETQYF.

The V call is TRBV5-1, the J call TRBJ1-4; the TCRdb call, TRBD1, lacks DNA for checking. There are 11 residues in the CDR3. CDR1 and CDR2 from the germline V gene are SGHRS and YFSETQ. The CDR3 spells CASSSEGKLFF.

This chain connects TRBV30 to TRBJ1-3. This CDR3 region has 12 residues. The V gene's germline CDR1 is GTSNPN and CDR2 SVGIG (reference sequence). The CDR3 reads CAWDLSGSTIYF.

The rearrangement uses TRBV21-1 and TRBJ2-7. TRBV21-1 is a recognized pseudogene. This CDR3 comprises 12 residues. CDR3 sequence: CASSPFGYEQYF.

The V call is TRBV12-1, the J call TRBJ2-7. TRBV12-1 is a documented pseudogene. The CDR3 is 11 residues long. The CDR3 spells CASSWPYEQYF.

The rearrangement links TRBV7-9 to TRBJ2-1. CDR1 is SEHNR, CDR2 FQNEAQ, per germline (reference sequence). The CDR3 sequence is 13 residues long. This CDR3 is CASSLEAVNEQFF. Full variable domain (outside the CDR3, taken from reference TRBV7-9 and TRBJ2-1): DTGVSQNPRHKITKRGQNVTFRCDPISEHNRLYWYRQTLGQGPEFLTYFQNEAQLEKSRLLSDRFSAERPKGSFSTLEIQRTEQGDSAMYLCASSLEAVNEQFFGPGTRLTVL.

V gene TRBV7-2 combines with J gene TRBJ2-1; TCRdb gives TRBD2 as the D gene, but with no DNA this cannot be confirmed. CDR3 length equals 17 residues. Germline V CDR1 and CDR2: SGHTA, FQGNSA. The CDR3 region is CASSAMSTSGAWNEQFF.

The chain carries TRBV5-5 and TRBJ2-1; TCRdb names TRBD1, which stays unverified in the absence of DNA. The CDR3 spans 14 residues. The germline gives CDR1 SGHKS, CDR2 YYEKEE (reference sequence). CDR3 protein: CATEPGQGRNEQFF.

The chain uses TRBV27 and TRBJ2-2. This CDR3 has 13 residues. Germline CDR1 MNHEY, CDR2 SMNVEV (reference sequence). CDR3 in amino acids: CASRVENTGELFF.

The rearrangement joins TRBV5-1 to TRBJ1-1; TCRdb's D call, TRBD1, is unchecked because there is no DNA. The CDR3 has 16 amino acids. The germline CDR1 and CDR2 sequences are SGHRS and YFSETQ. The CDR3 here is CASSLVVGTRNTEAFF.

The genes are TRBV4-1 and TRBJ1-1. Germline loops: CDR1 MGHRA, CDR2 YSYEKL. The CDR3 is 12 amino acids. CDR3 in amino acids: CASSVSGTEAFF.

The chain recombines TRBV29-1 with TRBJ2-3. This CDR3 is built from 15 residues. CDR1 SQVTM and CDR2 ANQGSEA come from the germline V gene. CDR3 loop: CSVEGTERYTDTQYF.

This chain connects TRBV29-1 to TRBJ2-1; TCRdb selects TRBD1, and the lack of DNA leaves this call unchecked. CDR1 and CDR2 (germline): SQVTM, ANQGSEA. CDR3 length: 13 residues. The chain's CDR3 is CSGWRRGLNEQFF.

The genes are TRBV6-1 and TRBJ1-2; absent DNA, TCRdb's TRBD1 call cannot be checked. The CDR3 sequence is 16 residues long. Germline V gene lookup returns CDR1 MNHNS and CDR2 SASEGT. CDR3 loop: CASSEAPGDILYGYTF.